This T cell receptor beta chain was observed in a study of T cells expressing NK-cell markers (dated by TCRdb to about 2020). Some background on the complete study: Three sorted T-cell subsets (CD3+CD56+NKG2C+, CD3+CD56+NKG2C- and CD3+CD56-NKG2C+) from fewer than 10 donors had their TCR beta-chain repertoires profiled. Of the eight sequenced donors, seven were found to be HCMV-seropositive and one was found to be HCMV-seronegative. The eight sequenced donors were randomly selected healthy volunteers, three men and five women. The libraries were sequenced on Illumina HiSeq 2000/2500, MiSeq or NextSeq, producing 2 x 150 bp reads.

To determine HCMV serostatus, a commercial ELISA kit was used to detect HCMV-specific IgG in serum. Peripheral blood mononuclear cells were isolated from blood by Ficoll density gradient centrifugation. About this clonotype: Its antigen is currently not known.

The run used an Illumina HiSeq 2000. TCR beta cDNA libraries were made by 5'RACE template switching that added a universal primer site and unique molecular identifiers. Priming for cDNA synthesis came from the TCR beta constant segment, and two successive PCR amplification steps followed. The study's processing was this. MIGEC was used to demultiplex reads and group reads by UMI, and MiTCR was used to assemble and quantify clonotypes. To remove erroneous sequences, TCR cDNA sequences were retained only when supported by two or more reads. Downstream repertoire analysis used the tcR package, and clonotypes were matched across fractions by CDR3 nucleotide sequence plus V segment. VDJmatch was used to annotate antigen specificity against VDJdb, with one amino acid substitution in CDR3 permitted. Based on TCRdb reprocessing of the reads, there is one entry per CDR3 protein sequence, and DNA is missing. None of the V and J calls come from the authors' own analysis; TCRdb made them. The sample has 550,000 to 600,000 distinct CDR3 sequences on record. The ten largest account for roughly 3.5% of the sample.

Inclusive of the bounding cysteine and phenylalanine, the CDR3 is 14 residues long. The record lacks a DNA sequence. Based on the germline V gene, the CDR1 and CDR2 sequences are SQVTM and ANQGSEA. What the work shows at the level of the full study, not this receptor alone: Those dominant clonotypes were again the most abundant among CD3+CD56-NKG2C+ cells in a few donors, at about 28.3-65%. For several donors, the dominant CD3+CD56+NKG2C+ clonotypes were among the top 10 CD8+ clonotypes and accounted for about 1.0-7.5% of CD8+ T cells. Whether the expanded NKG2C-expressing T cell clones were specific for HCMV antigens was left unclear.

The V and J genes are TRBV29-1 and TRBJ2-3; checking the TCRdb D call of TRBD2 is not possible without DNA. This TCR derives from a man between 18 and 29 years old in good health. Donor details come from another sample of the same person, matched by shared clones. The sequencing input was blood T cells: a sorted CD56 or NKG2C T cell subset, CD4+ or CD8+ T cells, or bulk PBMC T cells (not recorded which). The CDR3 reads CSVSREGLIDTQYF.